This TCR beta chain is from a study of glioma-infiltrating T cells. This clonotype occurred many times. Its antigen is still unknown. Overall study findings and caveats: Very few CDR3 sequences were shared between tissue and blood.

The CDR3 runs 12 residues. The V end was cut by 3 bases, the J end by 7 bases, with 10 bases between. The germline V gene encodes CDR1 DFQATT and CDR2 SNEGSKA (reference sequence). Amplification of TCR alpha and beta CDR3 regions from RNA used iRepertoire nested multiplex PCR. For one-step reverse transcription and amplification, about 90-450 ng of tissue mRNA or PBMC total RNA was used. TCRdb re-analysed the multiplex PCR reads in MiXCR, keeping a single row per CDR3 protein. The sample lists roughly 120,000 distinct CDR3 sequences; around 25% were seen once. This chain joins TRBV20-1 and TRBJ1-5; D is possibly TRBD1 (5 bases). Sequencing was done on a sample of glioma tissue, nonneoplastic brain tissue, or PBMCs (not recorded which). The sequence was collected from a human donor with low-grade glioma or glioblastoma, undergoing nonglioma brain surgery, or in good health (not recorded which). CDR3 sequence reads: CSARGGYQPQHF. For the CDR3, the DNA is TGCAGTGCTAGGGGGGGTTACCAGCCCCAGCATTTT.